The 13 T cell receptor beta chains below come from one sample, sequenced in a study of cytomegalovirus exposure and HLA in healthy donors. The PCR was carried out with 60 Vbeta primers and 13 Jbeta primers. The table came from immunoSEQ multiplex PCR; TCRdb's copy has only in-frame clones and leaves some out. The sample has about 150,000 clones, 70% to 80% seen once. The sample comprised PBMCs. Receptors originate from an older woman in good health and CMV-seropositive.

The gene calls are TRBV4-2 and TRBJ2-1; D might be TRBD1 (5 bases). V shed 1 base and J shed 4 bases, with 11 bases lying between them. Germline V lookup: CDR1 LGHNA, CDR2 YNFKEQ. The CDR3 consists of 15 residues. The chain's CDR3 is CASSQGATGYNEQFF. The CDR3 DNA follows: TGTGCCAGCAGCCAAGGAGCCACAGGTTACAATGAGCAGTTCTTC.

This rearrangement joins TRBV4-2 to TRBJ2-5, with 13 bases fitting TRBD2. There are 15 residues in the CDR3. V was clipped by 4 bases and J by 1 base; unmatched bases: 0. The germline V gene has CDR1 LGHNA and CDR2 YNFKEQ. The CDR3 nucleotides are TGTGCCAGCAGCCGGACTAGCGGGGGCCAAGAGACCCAGTACTTC. The encoded protein is CASSRTSGGQETQYF.

Comments on this clone: Within the sample, other DNA sequences also encode this same CDR3. The V call is TRBV5-1, the J call TRBJ1-1, with D maybe TRBD1 (5 bases). V was cut by 0 bases and J by 1 base, with 13 bases left in between. The CDR3 consists of 16 residues. Germline CDR1 SGHRS, CDR2 YFSETQ. The CDR3 DNA follows: TGCGCCAGCAGCTTGGAAGGGCAGGGCAGGAACACTGAAGCTTTCTTT. Protein: CASSLEGQGRNTEAFF.

Regarding this clone: Other DNA sequences in this specimen translate into the identical CDR3. The J gene is TRBJ1-2, the V gene TRBV18; D might be TRBD1 (6 bases). Per germline, CDR1 KGHSH and CDR2 LQKENI. The V end was cut by 2 bases, the J end by 2 bases, with 6 bases between. This CDR3 is built from 13 residues. CDR3 sequence (DNA): TGTGCCAGCTCACCAGACAGGAACTATGGCTACACCTTC. Its translation: CASSPDRNYGYTF.

To note about this clone: One end of the junction fails to match germline, which may point to a read error. The CDR3 DNA sequence: TGTGCCAGCAGTTTTAGCCCAGGGGGAAAGGTCAACTATGGCTACCCCTTC. Its protein product is CASSFSPGGKVNYGYPF. This chain joins TRBV28 and TRBJ1-2; 7 bases are shared with TRBD1. Germline V gene lookup returns CDR1 MDHEN and CDR2 SYDVKM. The length of the CDR3 is 17 residues.

The CDR3 is CASSARQNYGYTF. In DNA form, the CDR3 reads TGCGCCAGCAGCGCGAGACAGAACTATGGCTACACCTTC. The chain carries TRBV5-1 and TRBJ1-2; possible D gene TRBD1, 5 bases. CDR3 length equals 13 residues. Germline CDR1 SGHRS, CDR2 YFSETQ. The V gene lost 4 bases and the J gene lost 2 bases, with 9 bases spanning the gap.

The chain is built from TRBV7-2 and TRBJ1-4; D might be TRBD1 (5 bases). The germline V and J ends were trimmed by 1 base and 4 bases, with 7 bases remaining between them. The V gene's germline CDR1 is SGHTA and CDR2 FQGNSA. The CDR3 covers 14 residues. CDR3 amino acids: CASSLGGGNEKLFF. The CDR3 bases are TGTGCCAGCAGCTTAGGGGGGGGTAATGAAAAACTGTTTTTT.

This chain joins TRBV18 and TRBJ1-2, with 7 bases identical to TRBD1. V was pared by 2 bases and J by 2 bases, with 2 bases of the junction left unmatched. Germline values: CDR1 KGHSH, CDR2 LQKENI. This CDR3 region has 14 residues. CDR3 region: CASSPSQGNYGYTF. The CDR3 nucleotides read TGTGCCAGCTCACCATCACAGGGGAACTATGGCTACACCTTC.

V and J are TRBV5-4 and TRBJ1-1; possibly TRBD1 for D (6 bases). The CDR3 is made up of 12 amino acids. V was trimmed by 5 bases and J by 11 bases, leaving 16 bases between them. CDR1 SGHNT and CDR2 YYREEE come from the germline V gene (reference sequence). The CDR3 region has the DNA TGTGCCAGCAGTATGGGGGGGCCGGAGGCTTTCTTT. Its translation: CASSMGGPEAFF.

The chain is built from TRBV18 and TRBJ1-1; weak D call: TRBD1 (6 bases). This CDR3 has 15 amino acids. Germline CDR1 reads KGHSH; CDR2 reads LQKENI. Deletions cut 4 bases from V and 0 bases from J, with 12 bases between. The CDR3 loop reads CASSRNRAMNTEAFF. The CDR3 DNA reads as TGTGCCAGCTCACGAAACAGGGCCATGAACACTGAAGCTTTCTTT.

This chain connects TRBV29-1 to TRBJ1-2, with 9 bases fitting TRBD1. Per the germline V gene, CDR1 is SQVTM and CDR2 is ANQGSEA. The CDR3 spans 15 residues. Trimming cost V 5 bases and J 4 bases; bases outside gene matches: 11. The CDR3 sequence is CSVHRDRVLFYGYTF. The DNA for the CDR3 is TGCAGCGTTCACCGGGACAGGGTTTTATTCTATGGCTACACCTTC.

The chain joins TRBV28 to TRBJ1-4, with 8 bases that match TRBD1. Trimming took 5 bases from V and 8 from J; bases not matched to a gene: 7. The CDR3 consists of 14 residues. Germline V gene sequence: CDR1 MDHEN, CDR2 SYDVKM. The CDR3 DNA follows: TGTGCCAGCAGTCTAGGACAGGGTCGGGAAAAACTGTTTTTT. This encodes CASSLGQGREKLFF.

The gene calls are TRBV5-5 and TRBJ1-2, with TRBD1 matching over 7 bases. There are 14 residues in the CDR3. Per the germline V gene, CDR1 is SGHKS and CDR2 is YYEKEE (reference sequence). Trimming removed 2 bases from V and 5 bases from J; junction bases left unmatched: 6. The CDR3 DNA reads TGTGCCAGCAGCTTTCCACAGGGGATATATGGCTACACCTTC. Amino acids: CASSFPQGIYGYTF.